This is a list of T cell receptor beta chains from one sample in a study of metastatic and nonmetastatic thyroid tumors. TCRdb reanalyzed the PCR reads via MiXCR. The repertoire holds some 93,000 clones, with about 13% as singletons. Sequencing was performed on blood. Source of these receptors: a female donor with papillary thyroid cancer or a benign thyroid nodule (not recorded which). Some clones in this sample may be carry-over from other donors' samples. Each CDR3 is given with its conserved first and last residue. D genes are given only for firm matches. Clone size is given for some rows only: seen once, a few or many times, or a class if the clone is expanded.

-	TRBV20-1	TRBJ2-1	many	16	CSAPPPLALAYNEQFF	TGCAGTGCCCCACCCCCCTTAGCGTTGGCCTACAATGAGCAGTTCTTC
-	TRBV28	TRBJ1-5	many	10	CASYGQLQHF	TGTGCCAGCTATGGACAACTCCAGCATTTT
TRBD2	TRBV20-1	TRBJ2-5	many	13	CSASAGAGETQYF	TGCAGTGCCTCAGCGGGGGCGGGGGAGACCCAGTACTTC
-	TRBV2	TRBJ1-5	many	14	CASSERTVNQPQHF	TGTGCCAGCAGTGAGCGGACAGTAAATCAGCCCCAGCATTTT
-	TRBV29-1	TRBJ1-2	many	12	CSVGTGTFNYTF	TGCAGCGTTGGGACCGGGACATTTAACTACACCTTC
-	TRBV7-8	TRBJ2-1	-	13	CASSLEVYNEQFF	TGTGCCAGCAGCTTGGAGGTTTACAATGAGCAGTTCTTC
TRBD2	TRBV4-2	TRBJ2-7	many	18	CASSQTSALTDESYEQYF	TGTGCCAGCAGCCAAACTAGCGCGCTAACGGACGAATCCTACGAGCAGTACTTC
TRBD2	TRBV28	TRBJ2-1	many	15	CASSSIAGGPGEQFF	TGTGCCAGCAGTTCCATAGCGGGAGGGCCGGGTGAGCAGTTCTTC
-	TRBV19	TRBJ2-6	many	13	CASSTAGANVLTF	TGTGCCAGTAGTACCGCTGGGGCCAACGTCCTGACTTTC
-	TRBV15	TRBJ1-1	few	17	CATSRDLKGDSNTEAFF	TGTGCCACCAGCAGAGATCTAAAGGGGGATTCGAACACTGAAGCTTTCTTT
TRBD2	TRBV6-5	TRBJ2-3	few	17	CASSYSNLAGVTYTQYF	TGTGCCAGCAGTTACAGCAACCTGGCGGGAGTGACATATACGCAGTATTTT
TRBD1	TRBV18	TRBJ1-2	many	15	CASSPPSNRGNGYTF	TGTGCCAGCTCACCACCTTCCAACAGGGGTAATGGCTACACCTTC
-	TRBV7-2	TRBJ2-7	many	13	CASSLSFDNEQYF	TGTGCCAGCAGCTTATCGTTCGACAACGAGCAGTACTTC
-	TRBV25-1	TRBJ2-5	many	19	CASSEEEYWGAGYGETQYF	TGTGCCAGCAGTGAAGAGGAGTATTGGGGCGCAGGTTATGGAGAGACCCAGTACTTC
TRBD1	TRBV5-1	TRBJ2-3	many	16	CASSLFPGQGTDTQYF	TGCGCCAGCAGCTTGTTTCCGGGACAGGGGACAGATACGCAGTATTTT
-	TRBV11-1	TRBJ2-3	-	17	CASSLWRGPGAGNTQYF	TGTGCCAGCAGCTTATGGCGAGGGCCAGGGGCTGGGAATACGCAGTATTTT
-	TRBV30	TRBJ1-6	many	14	CAWSPPFGYSPLHF	TGTGCCTGGAGTCCTCCTTTTGGCTATTCACCCCTCCACTTT
-	TRBV30	TRBJ1-6	many	12	CAWSVQQTPLHF	TGTGCCTGGAGTGTACAGCAGACACCCCTCCACTTT
-	TRBV5-6	TRBJ1-2	many	14	CASSFFQGKDGYTF	TGTGCCAGCAGCTTCTTCCAGGGTAAGGATGGCTACACCTTC
TRBD1	TRBV6-5	TRBJ2-2	few	18	CASSYSPGQGPSAGELFF	TGTGCCAGCAGTTACTCTCCGGGACAGGGACCCAGTGCCGGGGAGCTGTTTTTT
-	TRBV2	TRBJ2-7	many	12	CASSEWEPEQYF	TGTGCCAGCAGTGAATGGGAACCCGAGCAGTACTTC
-	TRBV27	TRBJ1-1	many	14	CAIRKSHRDTEAFF	TGTGCCATAAGGAAATCTCATAGGGACACTGAAGCTTTCTTT
TRBD2	TRBV4-2	TRBJ2-4	many	19	CASSQWGGMGNLAKNIQYF	TGTGCCAGCAGCCAGTGGGGGGGGATGGGAAATCTAGCCAAAAACATTCAGTACTTC
TRBD1	TRBV28	TRBJ1-1	many	14	CASSQHPGGTEAFF	TGTGCCAGCAGCCAACACCCAGGGGGCACTGAAGCTTTCTTT
TRBD2	TRBV24-1	TRBJ2-1	many	16	CATSAPGLAGAHEQFF	TGTGCCACCAGTGCCCCGGGACTAGCGGGAGCCCATGAGCAGTTCTTC
TRBD1	TRBV20-1	TRBJ2-4	few	14	CSAIQDRGQNIQYF	TGCAGTGCTATTCAGGACAGGGGGCAAAACATTCAGTACTTC
TRBD2	TRBV9	TRBJ2-3	many	15	CASSEGTSGTNTQYF	TGTGCCAGCAGCGAGGGGACTAGCGGCACGAATACGCAGTATTTT
TRBD2	TRBV19	TRBJ2-1	many	14	CASKPGLHTNEQFF	TGTGCCAGTAAGCCGGGACTACATACCAATGAGCAGTTCTTC
-	TRBV4-2	TRBJ2-3	many	17	CASSQQPTGTPSGTQYF	TGTGCCAGCAGCCAACAACCGACCGGGACTCCTTCAGGGACGCAGTATTTT
-	TRBV18	TRBJ2-2	many	15	CASSKNTFNTGELFF	TGTGCCAGCTCAAAGAACACTTTTAACACCGGGGAGCTGTTTTTT
TRBD1	TRBV7-9	TRBJ2-1	many	15	CASSLDGTAYNEQFF	TGTGCCAGCAGCTTAGACGGGACAGCTTACAATGAGCAGTTCTTC
-	TRBV19	TRBJ2-1	many	14	CASSIGPIYNEQFF	TGTGCCAGTAGTATTGGACCGATATACAATGAGCAGTTCTTC
TRBD2	TRBV19	TRBJ2-7	many	16	CASSRSGLAESYEQYF	TGTGCCAGTAGTCGATCGGGACTAGCGGAATCCTACGAGCAGTACTTC
-	TRBV7-2	TRBJ1-4	many	14	CASSFGQGNEKLFF	TGTGCCAGCAGCTTTGGTCAGGGAAATGAAAAACTGTTTTTT
-	TRBV9	TRBJ2-5	many	12	CASSETGGTQYF	TGTGCCAGCAGCGAGACCGGAGGGACCCAGTACTTC
-	TRBV7-8	TRBJ1-1	many	13	CAVHGGLNTEAFF	TGTGCAGTTCATGGGGGGCTGAACACTGAAGCTTTCTTT
TRBD1	TRBV20-1	TRBJ2-7	-	17	CSARAGIRDRHFYEQYF	TGCAGTGCTAGAGCTGGCATCCGGGACAGGCACTTCTACGAGCAGTACTTC
-	TRBV7-9	TRBJ2-1	many	15	CASSLAGEAYNEQFF	TGTGCCAGCAGCTTAGCGGGAGAGGCCTACAATGAGCAGTTCTTC
-	TRBV7-9	TRBJ2-7	many	15	CASSLGWSISYEQYF	TGTGCCAGCAGCTTAGGTTGGAGCATCAGCTACGAGCAGTACTTC
TRBD2	TRBV20-1	TRBJ2-5	many	17	CSARDRLAGGPKETQYF	TGCAGTGCTAGAGACCGACTAGCGGGAGGTCCAAAAGAGACCCAGTACTTC
-	TRBV28	TRBJ2-2	many	15	CASRMGGGLGGELFF	TGTGCCAGCAGGATGGGCGGGGGCTTAGGCGGGGAGCTGTTTTTT
-	TRBV19	TRBJ1-1	many	15	CASSIHQGFGTEAFF	TGTGCCAGTAGTATTCATCAAGGGTTCGGCACTGAAGCTTTCTTT
-	TRBV2	TRBJ2-3	many	12	CASSYVGDTQYF	TGTGCCAGCAGCTACGTAGGAGATACGCAGTATTTT
TRBD1	TRBV6-1	TRBJ2-1	-	12	CLWDRAISEQFF	TGCCTTTGGGACAGGGCTATTTCGGAGCAGTTCTTC
-	TRBV20-1	TRBJ2-1	many	13	CSASTSSYNEQFF	TGCAGTGCCTCCACCAGCTCCTACAATGAGCAGTTCTTC
-	TRBV3-1	TRBJ1-3	many	15	CASSQDGVEGNTIYF	TGTGCCAGCAGCCAAGATGGGGTGGAGGGAAACACCATATATTTT
-	TRBV7-8	TRBJ2-7	many	14	CASSLGGTGREQYF	TGTGCCAGCAGCTTAGGGGGCACAGGGAGGGAGCAGTACTTC
TRBD1	TRBV19	TRBJ1-1	many	16	CASSLGFQGGFTEAFF	TGTGCCAGTAGCCTTGGTTTTCAGGGGGGATTCACTGAAGCTTTCTTT
-	TRBV5-1	TRBJ1-1	many	15	CASSLETGGGTEAFF	TGCGCCAGCAGCTTAGAGACTGGGGGGGGGACTGAAGCTTTCTTT
-	TRBV20-1	TRBJ2-7	many	13	CSATAPRGPEQYF	TGCAGTGCTACAGCCCCTCGAGGGCCCGAGCAGTACTTC
TRBD1	TRBV11-2	TRBJ2-2	many	15	CASSSGTGTAGELFF	TGTGCCAGCAGCTCCGGGACAGGGACGGCCGGGGAGCTGTTTTTT
TRBD1	TRBV2	TRBJ1-5	many	19	CASSSPVPSGTGGNQPQHF	TGTGCCAGCAGTTCCCCCGTACCTTCCGGGACAGGGGGTAATCAGCCCCAGCATTTT
-	TRBV19	TRBJ1-3	many	14	CATKRGDSGNTIYF	TGTGCCACCAAACGGGGCGACTCTGGAAACACCATATATTTT
-	TRBV20-1	TRBJ1-5	many	15	CSARVRGGRNQPQHF	TGCAGTGCTAGAGTCCGGGGGGGGCGCAATCAGCCCCAGCATTTT
-	TRBV27	TRBJ1-2	-	13	CASSLNWADGYTF	TGTGCCAGCAGTTTAAACTGGGCGGATGGCTACACCTTC
-	TRBV28	TRBJ1-4	many	15	CASSPQTRLSEKLFF	TGTGCCAGCAGTCCCCAGACAAGGTTAAGCGAAAAACTGTTTTTT
TRBD2	TRBV20-1	TRBJ2-7	many	14	CSAGGLAGLYEQYF	TGCAGTGCTGGAGGACTAGCGGGACTCTACGAGCAGTACTTC